The 26 T cell receptor beta chains listed next were all sequenced from one sample in a study of identical twins. TCRdb processed the 5' RACE reads anew with MiXCR; each CDR3 protein has one entry. The data contain hundreds of thousands of distinct CDR3 sequences, about 20% of them singletons. These records were also assigned to another study, of T cells expressing NK-cell markers.

Sequenced: PBMCs. The receptors stem from a woman under 30 in good health.

This sequence joins TRBV7-8 and TRBJ1-2; D is unclear. This CDR3 region has 12 residues. V shed 1 base and J shed 4 bases, with 4 bases lying between them. The germline gives CDR1 SGHVS, CDR2 FQNEAQ. The CDR3 sequence is CASSLDAYGYTF. The DNA for the CDR3 is TGTGCCAGCAGCTTAGACGCCTATGGCTACACCTTC.

Many counts were recorded for this clonotype. The chain combines TRBV7-8 with TRBJ1-5; unclear D gene. The CDR3 runs 13 residues. Germline V gene sequence: CDR1 SGHVS, CDR2 FQNEAQ. Deletions cut 1 base from V and 7 bases from J, with 8 bases between. The CDR3 DNA follows: TGTGCCAGCAGCTTAGGCCAGAAACAGCCCCAGCATTTT. Protein product: CASSLGQKQPQHF.

In this sample, this clonotype turned up a few times. The chain is built from TRBV12-3 or TRBV12-4 and TRBJ2-1; no firm D call. This CDR3 is built from 16 residues. Trimming shortened V by 1 base and J by 5 bases, and 15 bases separated the two germline ends. CDR3 sequence: CASSLGLGLEHNEQFF. Here the CDR3 DNA reads TGTGCCAGCAGTTTAGGGTTAGGGCTGGAACACAATGAGCAGTTCTTC.

This chain links TRBV5-5 with TRBJ2-3, with D possibly TRBD1 on 6 matching bases. This CDR3 is built from 13 residues. Germline V gene sequence: CDR1 SGHKS, CDR2 YYEKEE (reference sequence). V was trimmed by 5 bases and J by 3 bases, leaving 10 bases between them. The CDR3 region is CASRRQATDTQYF. The CDR3 bases are TGTGCCAGCAGGAGACAGGCAACAGATACGCAGTATTTT.

This clonotype was seen many times. As DNA, the CDR3 is TGTGCCAGCAGTTCGACTAGCGGGAGGGCTGAGCAGTTCTTC. Protein sequence: CASSSTSGRAEQFF. The V and J genes are TRBV6-2 or TRBV6-3 and TRBJ2-1; 14 bases are a match to TRBD2. V gave up 4 bases and J gave up 9 bases; unmatched junction bases: 2. This CDR3 is built from 14 residues. CDR1 is MNHEY, CDR2 SVGEGT, per germline.

This clonotype turned up a few times. V is TRBV7-8 and J is TRBJ2-6; a weak D match, TRBD1 (6 bases). V dropped 3 bases and J dropped 0 bases, with 12 bases sitting between them. Germline CDR1 is SGHVS and CDR2 is FQNEAQ. The CDR3 has 17 amino acids. The CDR3 region is CASSFLPGASGANVLTF. DNA for the CDR3: TGTGCCAGCAGCTTTCTACCAGGGGCCTCTGGGGCCAACGTCCTGACTTTC.

This clonotype was counted ten times or more. This chain links TRBV20-1 with TRBJ2-1; 13 nucleotides line up with TRBD2. Germline CDR1 reads DFQATT; CDR2 reads SNEGSKA (reference sequence). The CDR3 is 14 residues long. Trimming cost V 5 bases and J 9 bases; bases outside gene matches: 7. DNA of the CDR3: TGCAGTGCTCCGATAAGGACTAGCGGGGGTGAGCAGTTCTTC. This encodes CSAPIRTSGGEQFF.

V gene TRBV27 combines with J gene TRBJ2-3, with 10 bases that match TRBD2. Germline assignment: CDR1 MNHEY and CDR2 SMNVEV (reference sequence). The CDR3 length is 19 residues. Unmatched junction bases numbered 15, after V lost 3 bases and J lost 3 bases. CDR3 coding DNA: TGTGCCAGCAGTTTGGGACGGAGCGGGAGGGCCTCAGGAACAGATACGCAGTATTTT. It translates to CASSLGRSGRASGTDTQYF.

The V and J genes are TRBV4-3 and TRBJ2-7, with a weak D call TRBD2 (6 bases). The V gene's germline CDR1 is LGHNA and CDR2 YSLEER. V was trimmed by 0 bases and J by 3 bases, leaving 12 bases between them. There are 15 residues in the CDR3. The CDR3 DNA is TGCGCCAGCAGCCAAGAGGCGGGAAGCCTCTACGAGCAGTACTTC. Protein product: CASSQEAGSLYEQYF.

This clonotype was recorded a few times. The rearrangement links TRBV24-1 to TRBJ2-1; 7 bases align to TRBD1. This CDR3 is 15 amino acids long. Germline CDR1 is KGHDR and CDR2 is SFDVKD. V was pared by 3 bases and J by 7 bases, with 8 bases of the junction left unmatched. As DNA, the CDR3 is TGTGCCACCAGTGATCGACAGGGTTCGTGGAATGAGCAGTTCTTC. Amino acid sequence: CATSDRQGSWNEQFF.

J is TRBJ2-7 and V is TRBV15; TRBD1 aligns across 7 bases. With V trimmed by 3 bases and J by 4 bases, 12 bases remained unmatched. This CDR3 has 16 residues. The V gene's germline CDR1 is LNHNV and CDR2 YYDKDF (reference sequence). The CDR3 nucleotides are TGTGCCACCAGCAGGCCCTTTGCGACAGGGACGTACGAGCAGTACTTC. Amino acid sequence: CATSRPFATGTYEQYF.

This clonotype appeared a single time. The rearrangement uses TRBV29-1 and TRBJ1-1, with TRBD1 matching over 9 bases. The CDR3 loop spans 17 amino acids. The J segment lost 0 bases and the V segment lost 6 bases, leaving 14 bases of the junction unmatched. Germline values: CDR1 SQVTM, CDR2 ANQGSEA. CDR3 coding DNA: TGCAGCGTCCCCCCGGGACAGGGATACTCGATGAACACTGAAGCTTTCTTT. Amino acid sequence: CSVPPGQGYSMNTEAFF.

This clonotype was seen more than once but under ten times. V usage is TRBV4-2 and J usage is TRBJ2-1; 8 nucleotides align to TRBD2. The CDR3 length is 15 residues. The V gene's germline CDR1 is LGHNA and CDR2 YNFKEQ. Trimming at V came to 3 bases and at J to 3 bases, leaving 4 bases not matched to a gene. The CDR3 spells CASSHAGTSYNEQFF. CDR3 nucleotide sequence: TGTGCCAGCAGCCACGCCGGGACTAGCTACAATGAGCAGTTCTTC.

V gene TRBV20-1 combines with J gene TRBJ1-1; a weak D match, TRBD1 (5 bases). CDR1 DFQATT and CDR2 SNEGSKA come from the germline V gene (reference sequence). V was pared by 5 bases and J by 1 base, with 11 bases between. This CDR3 has 13 residues. The CDR3 reads CSAGQGPNTEAFF. Written as DNA, the CDR3 is TGCAGTGCTGGCCAGGGCCCGAACACTGAAGCTTTCTTT.

V and J are TRBV12-3 or TRBV12-4 and TRBJ1-2; tentative D call: TRBD1 (5 bases). This CDR3 spans 13 amino acids. The germline V and J ends were trimmed by 6 bases and 7 bases, with 15 bases remaining between them. Here the CDR3 DNA reads TGTGCCAGCAGCTTTGGGACGCCGGGTGGCTACACCTTC. Its translation is CASSFGTPGGYTF.

This chain connects TRBV20-1 to TRBJ2-7; tentatively, D is TRBD2 (5 bases). The CDR3 has 14 amino acids. Germline CDR1 DFQATT, CDR2 SNEGSKA (reference sequence). V was trimmed by 5 bases and J by 4 bases, leaving 18 bases between them. The CDR3 bases are TGCAGTGCTTTCCAAGGACTCACCCGGTACGAGCAGTACTTC. This translates into CSAFQGLTRYEQYF.

The chain has TRBV7-6 and TRBJ2-5; 8 positions agree with TRBD1. Per germline, CDR1 SGHVS and CDR2 FNYEAQ. The junction had 6 bases not matched to a gene; V was cut back by 7 bases and J by 2 bases. The CDR3 consists of 14 residues. Here the CDR3 DNA reads TGTGCCAGCACCAAGGGGACAGGACAAGAGACCCAGTACTTC. It specifies CASTKGTGQETQYF.

V and J are TRBV19 and TRBJ2-1; maybe TRBD2 (6 bases). Germline assignment: CDR1 LNHDA and CDR2 SQIVND (reference sequence). The CDR3 runs to 13 residues. Trimming cost V 0 bases and J 10 bases, with 10 bases left between them. CDR3 DNA sequence: TGTGCCAGTAGTATAGATCCTAGCGAGGAGCAGTTCTTC. Protein sequence: CASSIDPSEEQFF.

This clonotype has a count of ten or more. The chain links TRBV20-1 to TRBJ2-1, with D tentatively TRBD1 or TRBD2 (5 bases each). The germline gives CDR1 DFQATT, CDR2 SNEGSKA (reference sequence). V was pared by 4 bases and J by 5 bases, with 12 bases between. This CDR3 comprises 13 residues. CDR3 sequence reads: CSAIRDQNNEQFF. The CDR3 DNA reads TGCAGTGCTATCCGGGACCAGAACAATGAGCAGTTCTTC.

This clonotype was seen at least ten times. This sequence joins TRBV7-9 and TRBJ1-1; D call uncertain. This CDR3 has 12 amino acids. Germline V gene sequence: CDR1 SEHNR, CDR2 FQNEAQ (reference sequence). Trimming removed 3 bases from V and 0 bases from J, with 2 bases in between. The CDR3 loop is CASSFMNTEAFF. The CDR3 bases are TGTGCCAGCAGCTTCATGAACACTGAAGCTTTCTTT.

This clonotype has just a few counts. V is TRBV5-5 and J is TRBJ1-1; D not resolved. The CDR3 covers 13 residues. Germline V gene sequence: CDR1 SGHKS, CDR2 YYEKEE (reference sequence). The V gene lost 0 bases and the J gene lost 11 bases, with 14 bases spanning the gap. The CDR3 sequence is CASSLASGYQAFF. Here the CDR3 DNA reads TGTGCCAGCAGCTTGGCCTCGGGGTATCAGGCTTTCTTT. Filled out from reference TRBV5-5 and TRBJ1-1, the complete variable domain reads DAGVTQSPTHLIKTRGQQVTLRCSPISGHKSVSWYQQVLGQGPQFIFQYYEKEERGRGNFPDRFSARQFPNYSSELNVNALLLGDSALYLCASSLASGYQAFFGQGTRLTVV.

The rearrangement joins TRBV7-2 to TRBJ2-3; no firm D call. Trimming removed 1 base from V and 5 bases from J, with 13 bases in between. The CDR3 runs 15 residues. Germline V gene sequence: CDR1 SGHTA, CDR2 FQGNSA. The CDR3 loop reads CASSLGGFELDTQYF. The CDR3 coding sequence is TGTGCCAGCAGCTTAGGGGGTTTCGAATTAGATACGCAGTATTTT.

This clonotype showed up just a few times. The chain uses TRBV10-3 and TRBJ2-7; unclear D gene. The V end lost 0 bases, the J end lost 2 bases, and 14 bases lay between the germline ends. This CDR3 has 16 residues. Germline values: CDR1 ENHRY, CDR2 SYGVKD. In nucleotides, the CDR3 is TGTGCCATCAGTGAGTCTGGACGAGGCGCCACCTACGAGCAGTACTTC. Translated: CAISESGRGATYEQYF.

The chain is built from TRBV5-1 and TRBJ2-2; TRBD2 aligns across 10 bases. The CDR3 covers 16 residues. Germline-derived CDR1 and CDR2 are SGHRS and YFSETQ. V lost 1 base and J lost 7; bases outside the gene matches: 7. The CDR3, as DNA: TGCGCCAGCAGCTTGAAGGAGCGGGAGGGCCTCGGGGAGCTGTTTTTT. Translating it yields CASSLKEREGLGELFF.

Only a few counts were recorded for this clonotype. This CDR3 is CSARRSGSETQYF. In nucleotides, the CDR3 is TGCAGTGCTAGAAGGAGTGGTTCAGAGACCCAGTACTTC. The genes are TRBV20-1 and TRBJ2-5; D remains ambiguous. Germline-derived CDR1 and CDR2 are DFQATT and SNEGSKA (reference sequence). There are 13 residues in the CDR3. The germline V and J ends were trimmed by 2 bases and 4 bases, with 11 bases remaining between them.

This clonotype was detected only a few times. The V and J genes are TRBV7-9 and TRBJ2-1, with TRBD2 as a possible D gene (5 bases). The CDR3 has 12 residues. The V gene lost 6 bases and the J gene lost 6 bases, with 9 bases spanning the gap. The germline V gene has CDR1 SEHNR and CDR2 FQNEAQ (reference sequence). For the CDR3, the DNA is TGTGCCAGCAGAACTAGTTTCAATGAGCAGTTCTTC. It yields the protein CASRTSFNEQFF.